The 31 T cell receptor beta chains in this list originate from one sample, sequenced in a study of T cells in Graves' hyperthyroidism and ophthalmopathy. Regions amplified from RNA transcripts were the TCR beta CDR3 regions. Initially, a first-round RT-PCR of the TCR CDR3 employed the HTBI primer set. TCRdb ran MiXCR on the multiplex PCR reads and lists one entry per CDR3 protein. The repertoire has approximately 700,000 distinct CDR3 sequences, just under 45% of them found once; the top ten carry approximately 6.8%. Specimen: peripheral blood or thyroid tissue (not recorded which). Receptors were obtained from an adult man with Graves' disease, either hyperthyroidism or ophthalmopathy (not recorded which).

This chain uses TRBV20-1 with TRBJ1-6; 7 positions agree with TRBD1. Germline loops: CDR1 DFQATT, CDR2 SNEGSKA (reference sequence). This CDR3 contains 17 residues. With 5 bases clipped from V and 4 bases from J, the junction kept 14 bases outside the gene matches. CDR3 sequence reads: CSALQGQIFAYNSPLHF. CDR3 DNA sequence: TGCAGTGCTCTGCAGGGACAGATATTCGCGTATAATTCACCCCTCCACTTT.

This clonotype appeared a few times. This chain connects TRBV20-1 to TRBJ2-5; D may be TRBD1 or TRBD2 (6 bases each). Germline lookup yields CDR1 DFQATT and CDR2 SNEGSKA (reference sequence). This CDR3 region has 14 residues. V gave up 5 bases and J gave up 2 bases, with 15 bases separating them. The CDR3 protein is CSAEGDGRQETQYF. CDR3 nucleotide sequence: TGCAGTGCTGAGGGGGACGGGAGACAAGAGACCCAGTACTTC.

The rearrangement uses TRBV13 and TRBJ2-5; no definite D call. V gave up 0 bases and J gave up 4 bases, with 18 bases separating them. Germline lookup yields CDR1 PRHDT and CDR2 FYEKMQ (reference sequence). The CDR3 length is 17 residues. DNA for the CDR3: TGTGCCAGCAGCTTAGGCCTAGGCCGACGCGCTATAGAGACCCAGTACTTC. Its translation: CASSLGLGRRAIETQYF.

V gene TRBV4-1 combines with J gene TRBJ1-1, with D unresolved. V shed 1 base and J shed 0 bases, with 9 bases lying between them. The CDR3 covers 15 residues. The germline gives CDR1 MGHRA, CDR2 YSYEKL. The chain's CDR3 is CASSQGVGMNTEAFF. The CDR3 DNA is TGCGCCAGCAGCCAAGGTGTGGGCATGAACACTGAAGCTTTCTTT.

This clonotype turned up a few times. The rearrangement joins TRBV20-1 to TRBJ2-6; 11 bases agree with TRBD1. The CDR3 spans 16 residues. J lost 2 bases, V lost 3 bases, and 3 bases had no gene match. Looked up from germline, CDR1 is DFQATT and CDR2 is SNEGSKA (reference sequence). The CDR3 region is CSARKGQGAGANVLTF. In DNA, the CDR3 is TGCAGTGCTAGGAAGGGACAGGGGGCTGGGGCCAACGTCCTGACTTTC.

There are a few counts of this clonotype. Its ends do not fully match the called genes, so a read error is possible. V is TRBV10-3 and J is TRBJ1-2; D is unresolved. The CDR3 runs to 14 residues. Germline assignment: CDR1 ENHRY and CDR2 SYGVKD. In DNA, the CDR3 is TGTGCCAGCAGTTATGTTCCGGAGAACTATGGCTACACCTTC. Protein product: CASSYVPENYGYTF.

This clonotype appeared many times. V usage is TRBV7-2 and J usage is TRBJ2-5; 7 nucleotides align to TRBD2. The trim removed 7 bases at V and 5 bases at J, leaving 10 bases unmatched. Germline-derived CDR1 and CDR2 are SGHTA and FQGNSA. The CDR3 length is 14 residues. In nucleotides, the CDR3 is TGTGCCAGCAAACCAACACGGGGGGAGGAGACCCAGTACTTC. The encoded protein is CASKPTRGEETQYF.

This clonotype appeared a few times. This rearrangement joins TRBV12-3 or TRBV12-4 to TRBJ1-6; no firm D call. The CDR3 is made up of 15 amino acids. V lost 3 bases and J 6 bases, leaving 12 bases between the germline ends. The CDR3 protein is CASSFRVPPNSPLHF. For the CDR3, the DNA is TGTGCCAGCAGTTTTAGGGTGCCACCTAATTCACCCCTCCACTTT.

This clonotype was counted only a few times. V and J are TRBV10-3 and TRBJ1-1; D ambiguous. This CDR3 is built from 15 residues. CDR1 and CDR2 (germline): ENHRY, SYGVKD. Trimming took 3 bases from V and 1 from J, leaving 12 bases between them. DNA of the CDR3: TGTGCCATCAGTGAAAGAGAACTAACGAACACTGAAGCTTTCTTT. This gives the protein CAISERELTNTEAFF.

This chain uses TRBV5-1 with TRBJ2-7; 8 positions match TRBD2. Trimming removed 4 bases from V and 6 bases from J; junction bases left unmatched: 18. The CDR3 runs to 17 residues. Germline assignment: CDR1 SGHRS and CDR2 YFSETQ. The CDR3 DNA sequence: TGCGCCAGCAGCAATATAAGATCTCTCGCGGGAGGTTCCGAGCAGTACTTC. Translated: CASSNIRSLAGGSEQYF.

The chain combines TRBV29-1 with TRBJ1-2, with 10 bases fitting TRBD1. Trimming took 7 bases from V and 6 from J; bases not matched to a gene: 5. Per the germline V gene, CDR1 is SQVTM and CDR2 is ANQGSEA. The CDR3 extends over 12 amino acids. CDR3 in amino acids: CSAGQGRDGYTF. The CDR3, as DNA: TGCAGCGCGGGACAGGGGAGGGATGGCTACACCTTC.

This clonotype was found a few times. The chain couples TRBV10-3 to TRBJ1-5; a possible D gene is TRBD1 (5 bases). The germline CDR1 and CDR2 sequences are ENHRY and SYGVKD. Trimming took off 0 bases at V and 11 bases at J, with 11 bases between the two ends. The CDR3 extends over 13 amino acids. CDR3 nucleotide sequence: TGTGCCATCAGTGAGTCCGGGGCGCGGACCCAGCATTTT. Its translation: CAISESGARTQHF.

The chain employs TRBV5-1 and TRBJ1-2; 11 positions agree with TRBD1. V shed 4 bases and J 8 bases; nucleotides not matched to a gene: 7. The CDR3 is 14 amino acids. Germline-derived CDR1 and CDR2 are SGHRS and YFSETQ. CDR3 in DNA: TGCGCCAGCAGCATCGGACAGGGGGCGTGGGGCTACACCTTC. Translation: CASSIGQGAWGYTF. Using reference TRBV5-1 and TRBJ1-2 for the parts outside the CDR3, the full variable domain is KAGVTQTPRYLIKTRGQQVTLSCSPISGHRSVSWYQQTPGQGLQFLFEYFSETQRNKGNFPGRFSGRQFSNSRSEMNVSTLELGDSALYLCASSIGQGAWGYTFGSGTRLTVV.

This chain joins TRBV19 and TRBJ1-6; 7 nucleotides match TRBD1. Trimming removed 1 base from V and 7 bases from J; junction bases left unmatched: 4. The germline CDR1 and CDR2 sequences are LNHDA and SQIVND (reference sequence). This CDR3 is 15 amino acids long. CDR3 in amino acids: CASSIGATGNSPLHF. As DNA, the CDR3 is TGTGCCAGTAGTATAGGGGCGACAGGGAATTCACCCCTCCACTTT.

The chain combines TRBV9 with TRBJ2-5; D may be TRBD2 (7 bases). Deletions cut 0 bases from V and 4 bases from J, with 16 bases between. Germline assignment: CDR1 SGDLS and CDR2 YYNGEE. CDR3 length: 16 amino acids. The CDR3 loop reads CASSVGRGGSGETQYF. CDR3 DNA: TGTGCCAGCAGCGTAGGGAGGGGGGGCTCCGGAGAGACCCAGTACTTC.

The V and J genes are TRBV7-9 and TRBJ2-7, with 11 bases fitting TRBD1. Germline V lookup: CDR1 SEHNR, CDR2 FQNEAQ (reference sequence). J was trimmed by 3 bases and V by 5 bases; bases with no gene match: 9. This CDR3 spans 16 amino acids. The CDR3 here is CASSGGTGGSDYEQYF. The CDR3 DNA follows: TGTGCCAGCAGCGGTGGGACAGGGGGTTCTGACTACGAGCAGTACTTC.

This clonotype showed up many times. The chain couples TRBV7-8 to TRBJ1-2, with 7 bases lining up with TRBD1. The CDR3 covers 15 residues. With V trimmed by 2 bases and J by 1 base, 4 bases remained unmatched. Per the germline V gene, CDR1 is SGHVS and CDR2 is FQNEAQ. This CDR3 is CASSLTGQVNYGYTF. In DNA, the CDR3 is TGTGCCAGCAGCTTAACCGGACAGGTTAACTATGGCTACACCTTC.

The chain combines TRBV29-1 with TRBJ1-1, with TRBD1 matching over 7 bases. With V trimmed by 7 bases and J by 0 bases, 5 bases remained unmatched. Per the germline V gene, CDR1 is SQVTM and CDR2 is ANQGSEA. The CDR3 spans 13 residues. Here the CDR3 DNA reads TGCAGCGACCTTGGACAGGTGAACACTGAAGCTTTCTTT. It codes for CSDLGQVNTEAFF.

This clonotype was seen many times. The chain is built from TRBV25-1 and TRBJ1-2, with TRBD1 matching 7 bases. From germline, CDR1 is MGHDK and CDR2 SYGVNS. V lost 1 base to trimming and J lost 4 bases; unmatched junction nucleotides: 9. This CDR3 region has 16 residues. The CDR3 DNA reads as TGTGCCAGCAGTGAATTCAACAGGGGATATGGCTATGGCTACACCTTC. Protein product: CASSEFNRGYGYGYTF.

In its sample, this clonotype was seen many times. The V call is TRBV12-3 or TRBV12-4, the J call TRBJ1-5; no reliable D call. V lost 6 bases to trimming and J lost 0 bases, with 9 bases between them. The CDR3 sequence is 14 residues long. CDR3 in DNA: TGTGCCAGCAGCCAGATAGATAGCAATCAGCCCCAGCATTTT. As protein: CASSQIDSNQPQHF.

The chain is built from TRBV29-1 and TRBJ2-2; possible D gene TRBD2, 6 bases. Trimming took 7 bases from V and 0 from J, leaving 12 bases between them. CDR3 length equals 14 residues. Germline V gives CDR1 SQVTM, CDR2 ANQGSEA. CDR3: CSGWGGPNTGELFF. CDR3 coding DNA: TGCAGCGGCTGGGGAGGACCGAACACCGGGGAGCTGTTTTTT.

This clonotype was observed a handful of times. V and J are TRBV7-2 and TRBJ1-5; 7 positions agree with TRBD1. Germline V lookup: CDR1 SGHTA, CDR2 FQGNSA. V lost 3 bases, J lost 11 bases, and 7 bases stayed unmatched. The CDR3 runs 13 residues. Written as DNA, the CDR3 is TGTGCCAGCAGCTTTTTTCCAGGGGGTTCCCAGCATTTT. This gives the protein CASSFFPGGSQHF.

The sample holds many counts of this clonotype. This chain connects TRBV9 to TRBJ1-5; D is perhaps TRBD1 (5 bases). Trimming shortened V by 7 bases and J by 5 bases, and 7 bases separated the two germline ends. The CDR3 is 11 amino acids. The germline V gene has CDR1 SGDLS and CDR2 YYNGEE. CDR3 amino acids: CASGDDQPQHF. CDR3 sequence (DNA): TGTGCCAGCGGGGACGATCAGCCCCAGCATTTT.

The CDR3 here is CASSLAQGQYYEQYF. CDR3 DNA: TGTGCCAGCAGCTTAGCCCAGGGACAGTACTACGAGCAGTACTTC. The V and J genes are TRBV7-9 and TRBJ2-7, with TRBD1 matching over 7 bases. The germline V gene encodes CDR1 SEHNR and CDR2 FQNEAQ (reference sequence). The CDR3 spans 15 residues. Unmatched junction bases numbered 5, after V lost 0 bases and J lost 3 bases.

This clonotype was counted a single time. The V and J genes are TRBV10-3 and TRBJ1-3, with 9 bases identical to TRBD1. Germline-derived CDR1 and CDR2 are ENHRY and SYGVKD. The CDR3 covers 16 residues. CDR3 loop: CATSGTGPSSGNTIYF. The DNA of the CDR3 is TGTGCGACCTCCGGGACAGGGCCTAGCTCTGGAAACACCATATATTTT.

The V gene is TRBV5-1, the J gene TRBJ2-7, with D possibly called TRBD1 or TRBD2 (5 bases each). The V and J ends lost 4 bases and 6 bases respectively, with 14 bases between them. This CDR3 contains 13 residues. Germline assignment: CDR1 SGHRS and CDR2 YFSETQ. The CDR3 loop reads CASSGTSSGEQYF. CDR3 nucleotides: TGCGCCAGCAGCGGGACCTCCTCAGGCGAGCAGTACTTC.

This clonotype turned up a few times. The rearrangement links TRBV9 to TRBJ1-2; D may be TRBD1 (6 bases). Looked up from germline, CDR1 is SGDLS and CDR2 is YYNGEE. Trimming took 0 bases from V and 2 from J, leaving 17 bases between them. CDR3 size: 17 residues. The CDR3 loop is CASSVASLGQRNYGYTF. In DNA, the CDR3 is TGTGCCAGCAGCGTAGCTTCGTTGGGACAAAGGAACTATGGCTACACCTTC.

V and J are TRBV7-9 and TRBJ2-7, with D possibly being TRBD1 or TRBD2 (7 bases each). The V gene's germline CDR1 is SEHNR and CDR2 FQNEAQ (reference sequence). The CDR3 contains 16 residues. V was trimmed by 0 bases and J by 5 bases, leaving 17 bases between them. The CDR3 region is CASSLALRGGVDEQYF. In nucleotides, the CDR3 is TGTGCCAGCAGCTTAGCTCTCAGGGGGGGAGTGGACGAGCAGTACTTC.

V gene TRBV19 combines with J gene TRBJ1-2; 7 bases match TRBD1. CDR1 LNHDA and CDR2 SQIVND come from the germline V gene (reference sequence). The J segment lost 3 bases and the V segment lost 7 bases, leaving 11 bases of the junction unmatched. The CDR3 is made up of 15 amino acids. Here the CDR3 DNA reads TGTGCCAGTATGACCCGACAGGGAAAGGACTATGGCTACACCTTC. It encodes CASMTRQGKDYGYTF.

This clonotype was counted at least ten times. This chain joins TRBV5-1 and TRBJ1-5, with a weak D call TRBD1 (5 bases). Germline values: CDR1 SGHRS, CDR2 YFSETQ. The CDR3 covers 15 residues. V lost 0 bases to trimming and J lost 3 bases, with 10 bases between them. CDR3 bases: TGCGCCAGCAGCTTGGAGGGGTGGGCCAATCAGCCCCAGCATTTT. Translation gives CASSLEGWANQPQHF.

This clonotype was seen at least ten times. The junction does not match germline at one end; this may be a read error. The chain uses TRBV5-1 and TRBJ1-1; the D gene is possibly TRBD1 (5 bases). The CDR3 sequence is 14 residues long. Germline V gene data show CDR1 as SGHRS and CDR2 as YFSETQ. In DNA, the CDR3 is TGTGCCAGCAGCTTAGATCAGGGAAACACTGAAGCTTTCTTT. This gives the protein CASSLDQGNTEAFF.